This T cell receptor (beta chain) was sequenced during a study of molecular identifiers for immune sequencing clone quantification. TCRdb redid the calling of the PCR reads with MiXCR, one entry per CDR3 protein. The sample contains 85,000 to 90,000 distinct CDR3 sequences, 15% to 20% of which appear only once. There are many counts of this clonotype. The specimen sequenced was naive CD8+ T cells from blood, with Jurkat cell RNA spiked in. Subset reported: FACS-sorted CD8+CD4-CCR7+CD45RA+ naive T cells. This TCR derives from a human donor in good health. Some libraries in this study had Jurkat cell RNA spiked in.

Here the CDR3 reads CASTGEHYSGANVLTF. CDR3 DNA sequence: TGTGCCAGTACAGGGGAACACTACTCTGGGGCCAACGTCCTGACTTTC. The V call is TRBV19, the J call TRBJ2-6; the D gene is possibly TRBD1 (6 bases). V was pared by 7 bases and J by 0 bases, with 13 bases between. Germline-derived CDR1 and CDR2 are LNHDA and SQIVND (reference sequence). The CDR3 consists of 16 residues.